The text below deals with one T cell receptor beta chain. Its matching antigen is unknown. The sample comes from a study of cytotoxic CD8 clonotypes in ibrutinib-treated CLL. Study information: Following a median approximately 12 months of treatment, with a range of 6 to 36, response samples were taken. General study points: Ibrutinib response saw clonality rise, and progression saw it return toward baseline. Clonality at baseline surpassed age-matched healthy donors and tracked circulating CD8+ T-cell counts.

V lost 6 bases and J 7 bases, leaving 15 bases between the germline ends. The CDR3 has 13 residues. Germline assignment: CDR1 MNHNS and CDR2 SASEGT. Sequencing was performed with immunoSEQ multiplex PCR; in TCRdb, only in-frame clones are kept and a portion is missing. Altogether approximately 17,000 clones are present, roughly 65% being singletons, with the ten largest covering more than 15%. The receptor was derived from a human donor with chronic lymphocytic leukemia. The material was PBMCs, obtained before ibrutinib treatment. The chain has TRBV6-1 and TRBJ1-2; a weak D match, TRBD1 (5 bases). The CDR3 DNA follows: TGTGCCAGCAGCCACCCCCAGGGCACTGGCTACACCTTC. Its translation: CASSHPQGTGYTF.